What follows is one T cell receptor (beta chain) and its context. The sample belongs to a study of Ad26.COV2.S vaccination and SARS-CoV-2 variants. The wider study: Participants got Ad26.COV2.S intramuscularly, once or twice 56 days apart.

The method was immunoSEQ multiplex PCR; TCRdb's version includes in-frame clones alone and lacks a portion of them. The repertoire holds about 680,000 clones, more than 70% seen once, with roughly 1.5% in the top ten. Described treatment: 19 received Ad26.COV2.S at low or high dose, single or two shots; roughly five received placebo; per-sample allocation not given. Sampling happened 63 days after the first vaccine or placebo injection. Ad26 vector vaccine expressed Wuhan-strain SARS-CoV-2 spike. J was trimmed by 5 bases and V by 3 bases; bases with no gene match: 10. The germline CDR1 and CDR2 sequences are KGHDR and SFDVKD. The CDR3 extends over 17 amino acids.

The chain has TRBV24-1 and TRBJ2-3; 10 nucleotides align to TRBD2. The source was peripheral blood, collected in a trial of Ad26.COV2.S vaccine versus placebo. This TCR was sampled from a person between 18 and 60 years old who received the Ad26.COV2.S COVID-19 vaccine or a placebo. CDR3: CATSDPRAGGPEDTQYF. The CDR3 nucleotides are TGTGCCACCAGTGATCCCCGAGCGGGAGGGCCGGAAGATACGCAGTATTTT.